The clone carrying this T cell receptor beta chain was recorded only once. The data stem from a study of OX40 agonist ivuxolimab in advanced cancers. Study information: Administration of intravenous ivuxolimab to patients occurred every 2 weeks at 0.01 to 10 mg/kg.

Data came from immunoSEQ multiplex PCR; TCRdb stores just in-frame clones and leaves some out. The sample has fewer than 20,000 clones; 75% to 90% are singletons. CDR3 length: 14 residues. CDR1 is SGHRS and CDR2 is YFSETQ in the germline V gene. Trimming removed 3 bases at V and 2 bases at J, with 11 bases between. This sample comprised CD4+ or CD8+ T cells sorted from blood, obtained in a trial of the OX40 agonist ivuxolimab. The origin of this receptor is an adult with an advanced solid tumor such as melanoma, head and neck, liver or kidney cancer. The rearrangement joins TRBV5-1 to TRBJ2-5; D gene unclear. CDR3: CASSWNPGQETQYF. The CDR3 DNA follows: TGCGCCAGCAGCTGGAATCCAGGTCAAGAGACCCAGTACTTC.